This entry lists 29 T cell receptor beta chains sequenced from one sample in a study of post-analysis software for immune sequencing data. Whole-study findings and limits: A few TRBV segments occurring more often in patients than controls included TRBV5-6, TRBV5-1 and TRBV20-1.

For these receptors, no antigen is known. Tagging with unique molecular identifiers was a feature of the TCR beta cDNA libraries. TCRdb reprocessed the PCR reads via MiXCR and lists one record per CDR3 protein. The sample lists a few hundred thousand distinct CDR3 sequences; 30% to 45% were seen once. The material sequenced was blood. The receptor source for this set is a girl under 18 with multiple sclerosis.

Details on this clonotype: At one boundary the junction diverges from the germline segment, which might be a read error. This chain links TRBV12-3 or TRBV12-4 with TRBJ2-3, with 9 bases that match TRBD2. CDR3 length: 15 residues. CDR3 loop: CASSSDRTSADAQYF. The CDR3 DNA is TGTGCCAGCAGTTCGGACAGGACTAGCGCAGATGCGCAGTATTTT.

The chain employs TRBV20-1 and TRBJ2-1; 13 bases line up with TRBD2. The CDR3 is made up of 14 amino acids. The junction had 3 bases not matched to a gene; V was cut back by 3 bases and J by 7 bases. CDR1 is DFQATT, CDR2 SNEGSKA, per germline (reference sequence). CDR3 amino acids: CSARTSGGLNEQFF. DNA of the CDR3: TGCAGTGCTAGGACTAGCGGGGGGTTGAATGAGCAGTTCTTC.

This chain connects TRBV12-3 or TRBV12-4 to TRBJ1-5; no clear D gene. V dropped 5 bases and J dropped 9 bases, with 11 bases sitting between them. This CDR3 spans 12 amino acids. The CDR3 DNA reads as TGTGCCAGCAGTCTCCCGTTGAGGCCCCAGCATTTT. This sequence encodes CASSLPLRPQHF.

The CDR3 loop reads CASSLGTGNIQYF. The CDR3 DNA reads TGTGCCAGCTCACTCGGGACAGGAAACATTCAGTACTTC. The chain has TRBV18 and TRBJ2-4; TRBD1 agrees at 8 bases. With 4 bases clipped from V and 6 bases from J, the junction kept 2 bases outside the gene matches. CDR1 and CDR2 from the germline V gene are KGHSH and LQKENI. The CDR3 has 13 amino acids.

The V gene is TRBV3-1, the J gene TRBJ2-5, with 13 bases fitting TRBD2. The CDR3 consists of 15 residues. V gave up 4 bases and J gave up 6 bases; unmatched junction bases: 5. Germline V lookup: CDR1 LGHDT, CDR2 YNNKEL (reference sequence). The CDR3 protein is CASSPLAGGQKTQYF. Written as DNA, the CDR3 is TGTGCCAGCAGCCCACTAGCGGGGGGGCAAAAGACCCAGTACTTC.

The chain recombines TRBV5-5 with TRBJ2-5, with 8 bases matching TRBD1. Trimming took 7 bases from V and 2 from J; bases not matched to a gene: 19. From germline, CDR1 is SGHKS and CDR2 YYEKEE (reference sequence). CDR3 length: 18 residues. For the CDR3, the DNA is TGTGCCAGCCATTACGGGACAGGTATCCTCAACCTTCAAGAGACCCAGTACTTC. This gives the protein CASHYGTGILNLQETQYF.

This clonotype was detected a few times. This chain joins TRBV6-5 and TRBJ2-7; no clear D. The CDR3 length is 12 residues. The germline V and J ends were trimmed by 6 bases and 2 bases, with 8 bases remaining between them. Per germline, CDR1 MNHEY and CDR2 SVGAGI. The chain's CDR3 is CASRYGPYEQYF. CDR3 DNA sequence: TGTGCCAGCAGATATGGCCCCTACGAGCAGTACTTC.

J is TRBJ1-2 and V is TRBV3-1; D not certain. The CDR3 runs to 14 residues. Germline V gene lookup returns CDR1 LGHDT and CDR2 YNNKEL (reference sequence). V lost 0 bases and J 4 bases, leaving 9 bases between the germline ends. The CDR3 nucleotides read TGTGCCAGCAGCCAAGAAATTGGAGGCTATGGCTACACCTTC. Its protein is CASSQEIGGYGYTF.

The chain recombines TRBV20-1 with TRBJ2-7, with D perhaps TRBD1 or TRBD2 (5 bases each). CDR1 and CDR2 from the germline V gene are DFQATT and SNEGSKA (reference sequence). The CDR3 sequence is 17 residues long. Trimming shortened V by 0 bases and J by 0 bases, and 18 bases separated the two germline ends. The CDR3 reads CSARDPTLPGTSYEQYF. CDR3 DNA: TGCAGTGCTAGAGACCCAACGTTACCGGGGACCTCCTACGAGCAGTACTTC.

In its sample, this clonotype was seen a few times. The V gene is TRBV5-1, the J gene TRBJ2-1, with TRBD2 as a possible D gene (6 bases). V was pared by 2 bases and J by 3 bases, with 21 bases between. The CDR3 is made up of 18 amino acids. Germline V gene lookup returns CDR1 SGHRS and CDR2 YFSETQ. CDR3 amino acids: CASSFVPGGLTYYNEQFF. Here the CDR3 DNA reads TGCGCCAGCAGCTTTGTTCCTGGGGGACTTACCTACTACAATGAGCAGTTCTTC.

The gene calls are TRBV5-1 and TRBJ1-1; 7 nucleotides agree with TRBD1. This CDR3 is built from 13 residues. Losses at the gene ends were 5 bases for V and 4 bases for J; bases not matched to a gene: 5. Germline V gene data show CDR1 as SGHRS and CDR2 as YFSETQ. CDR3 in amino acids: CASSDGTVTEAFF. In nucleotides, the CDR3 is TGCGCCAGCAGTGACGGGACAGTCACTGAAGCTTTCTTT.

The gene calls are TRBV4-2 and TRBJ2-1, with D perhaps TRBD2 (6 bases). This CDR3 is built from 15 residues. The ends were cut back, 4 bases at V and 9 bases at J, with 19 bases in the middle. Germline V lookup: CDR1 LGHNA, CDR2 YNFKEQ. The CDR3 DNA follows: TGTGCCAGCAGCCTTCCCGGCCCCCCGGGAGCTGAGCAGTTCTTC. Translation gives CASSLPGPPGAEQFF.

The CDR3 DNA sequence: TGTGCCAGCAGTTACGCCGGCAGGGACAATGAGCAGTACTTC. Protein: CASSYAGRDNEQYF. This chain joins TRBV6-5 and TRBJ2-7; tentative D call: TRBD1 (6 bases). Germline values: CDR1 MNHEY, CDR2 SVGAGI. The CDR3 has 14 amino acids. Trimming stripped 2 bases from V and 7 bases from J, with 15 bases between.

This clonotype was seen a handful of times. The chain couples TRBV28 to TRBJ1-5; TRBD1 is a possible D gene (5 bases). Germline V gives CDR1 MDHEN, CDR2 SYDVKM. The CDR3 covers 14 residues. V was clipped by 6 bases and J by 0 bases, with 9 bases between them. This CDR3 reads CASREGYSNQPQHF. The CDR3 DNA sequence: TGTGCCAGCAGGGAGGGGTATAGCAATCAGCCCCAGCATTTT.

With respect to this clonotype: An end of the junction does not agree with germline; a read error may underlie this. The chain recombines TRBV7-9 with TRBJ1-3, with TRBD1 matching 7 bases. The CDR3 runs 17 residues. Per the germline V gene, CDR1 is SEHNR and CDR2 is FQNEAQ (reference sequence). The CDR3 region is CASSLIKTGRSGSTIYF. CDR3 sequence (DNA): TGTGCCAGCAGCTTGATCAAGACAGGGCGGTCTGGAAGCACCATATATTTT.

This clonotype was seen more than once but under ten times. The rearrangement links TRBV15 to TRBJ1-4; D may be TRBD1 (6 bases). The germline V gene has CDR1 LNHNV and CDR2 YYDKDF (reference sequence). Trimming removed 5 bases at V and 7 bases at J, with 17 bases between. The CDR3 is made up of 15 amino acids. This chain's CDR3 is CATSPSRGAAEKLFF. The CDR3 nucleotides read TGTGCCACCAGCCCTTCTCGGGGGGCGGCTGAAAAACTGTTTTTT. Combining the CDR3 with reference TRBV15 and TRBJ1-4 gives the whole variable domain DAMVIQNPRYQVTQFGKPVTLSCSQTLNHNVMYWYQQKSSQAPKLLFHYYDKDFNNEADTPDNFQSRRPNTSFCFLDIRSPGLGDTAMYLCATSPSRGAAEKLFFGSGTQLSVL.

The genes are TRBV5-1 and TRBJ2-5, with 7 positions matching TRBD2. Germline-derived CDR1 and CDR2 are SGHRS and YFSETQ. This CDR3 has 14 amino acids. The trim removed 0 bases at V and 5 bases at J, leaving 4 bases unmatched. The DNA of the CDR3 is TGCGCCAGCAGCTTGGAACTAGCGAGGGAGACCCAGTACTTC. Translating gives CASSLELARETQYF.

This clonotype came up a few times. The chain carries TRBV5-1 and TRBJ1-1, with D hard to call. Germline CDR1 is SGHRS and CDR2 is YFSETQ. CDR3 length: 15 residues. Trimming stripped 0 bases from V and 1 base from J, with 10 bases between. The CDR3 protein is CASSLGWVENTEAFF. The DNA for the CDR3 is TGCGCCAGCAGCTTGGGATGGGTAGAGAACACTGAAGCTTTCTTT.

This clonotype has only a few counts. CDR3 nucleotides: TGTGCCAGCAGTGAGACAGGGGCCGTCTACGAGCAGTACTTC. Protein: CASSETGAVYEQYF. V is TRBV12-3 or TRBV12-4 and J is TRBJ2-7, with TRBD1 identical over 8 bases. The CDR3 length is 14 residues. V was clipped by 5 bases and J by 3 bases; unmatched bases: 6.

This clonotype was seen a handful of times. The chain is built from TRBV10-2 and TRBJ2-7; no definite D call. Germline V gene lookup returns CDR1 WSHSY and CDR2 SAAADI. The CDR3 covers 13 residues. V lost 3 bases and J lost 1, with 7 bases in between. This CDR3 reads CASSEGYSYEQYF. The DNA of the CDR3 is TGCGCCAGCAGTGAAGGGTATTCCTACGAGCAGTACTTC.

This clonotype was seen only a few times. The chain couples TRBV25-1 to TRBJ2-2, with D possibly being TRBD1 (5 bases). Trimming took 1 base from V and 0 from J, leaving 18 bases between them. This CDR3 comprises 19 residues. Germline V gene lookup returns CDR1 MGHDK and CDR2 SYGVNS. CDR3 coding DNA: TGTGCCAGCAGTGAATCCCCGGACACCGCTATTTCGAACACCGGGGAGCTGTTTTTT. Translated, it gives CASSESPDTAISNTGELFF.

This clonotype was detected a few times. J is TRBJ2-1 and V is TRBV20-1, with 12 bases that match TRBD2. The CDR3 loop spans 17 amino acids. The J segment lost 13 bases and the V segment lost 0 bases, leaving 16 bases of the junction unmatched. Germline V gene data show CDR1 as DFQATT and CDR2 as SNEGSKA (reference sequence). Here the CDR3 reads CSARDGGRGGLAGTQFF. The CDR3 nucleotides read TGCAGTGCTAGAGATGGGGGCAGGGGTGGACTAGCGGGGACCCAGTTCTTC.

The V call is TRBV7-9, the J call TRBJ1-2; D perhaps matches TRBD1 (5 bases). Looked up from germline, CDR1 is SEHNR and CDR2 is FQNEAQ (reference sequence). This CDR3 comprises 13 residues. The V gene lost 5 bases and the J gene lost 7 bases, with 14 bases spanning the gap. The CDR3 DNA sequence: TGTGCCAGCAGCCGGCCAGGGAGAGGTGGCTACACCTTC. Translation gives CASSRPGRGGYTF.

V gene TRBV4-1 combines with J gene TRBJ1-6, with no clear D. Trimming cost V 4 bases and J 0 bases, with 13 bases left between them. This CDR3 region has 17 residues. CDR1 is MGHRA, CDR2 YSYEKL, per germline. In nucleotides, the CDR3 is TGCGCCAGCAGCCTGAGATACGGAAGCTCCTATAATTCACCCCTCCACTTT. Its translation is CASSLRYGSSYNSPLHF.

This chain connects TRBV20-1 to TRBJ1-4, with a possible D match to TRBD1 (5 bases). This CDR3 contains 16 residues. Looked up from germline, CDR1 is DFQATT and CDR2 is SNEGSKA (reference sequence). V dropped 0 bases and J dropped 6 bases, with 17 bases sitting between them. As DNA, the CDR3 is TGCAGTGCTAGAGATCCCTCCCGCAGGGTCGATGAAAAACTGTTTTTT. Encoded protein: CSARDPSRRVDEKLFF.

This clonotype has more than one count but fewer than ten. The V call is TRBV6-6, the J call TRBJ1-1; possibly TRBD1 for D (5 bases). CDR3 size: 14 residues. The germline CDR1 and CDR2 sequences are MNHNY and SVGAGI (reference sequence). V lost 2 bases and J 0 bases, leaving 7 bases between the germline ends. The CDR3 DNA is TGTGCCAGCAGTTACGGGACTCTGAACACTGAAGCTTTCTTT. Amino acids: CASSYGTLNTEAFF.

This clonotype was seen only a few times. The V call is TRBV12-3 or TRBV12-4, the J call TRBJ1-4; D is ambiguous. V was pared by 1 base and J by 10 bases, with 7 bases between. CDR3 length: 12 residues. This CDR3 reads CASSLGAGKLFF. Here the CDR3 DNA reads TGTGCCAGCAGTTTAGGGGCGGGAAAACTGTTTTTT.

This clonotype was detected only once. This chain uses TRBV3-1 with TRBJ1-5; 8 bases line up with TRBD1. J lost 4 bases, V lost 1 base, and 9 bases had no gene match. Germline loops: CDR1 LGHDT, CDR2 YNNKEL (reference sequence). The CDR3 has 17 amino acids. The CDR3 DNA is TGTGCCAGCAGCCAAGGCGTCAGGGGGCGATTGAATCAGCCCCAGCATTTT. Translated: CASSQGVRGRLNQPQHF.

This clonotype turned up a few times. The chain has TRBV6-1 and TRBJ1-1, with 7 bases fitting TRBD1. The V gene's germline CDR1 is MNHNS and CDR2 SASEGT. The CDR3 consists of 15 residues. The V and J ends lost 1 base and 8 bases, in that order; junction bases with no gene match: 10. DNA of the CDR3: TGTGCCAGCAGTGAAGTCGTCAGGCAGGGGGGGGAAGCTTTCTTT. Protein: CASSEVVRQGGEAFF.